Following are 25 T cell receptor beta chains from one sample sequenced in a study of shared clonotypes between healthy human individuals. The naive CD8 subset, CD45RO-negative cells positively selected for CCR7, excluded terminally differentiated effector memory CD45RA+ cells. Generated by immunoSEQ multiplex PCR, the TCRdb table keeps only in-frame clones and is missing some. The sample holds more than 2 million clones, around 96% seen once. The sample consisted of naive CD8+ T cells sorted from blood. Receptor source: a young man in good health.

Concerning this clone itself: Distinct nucleotide sequences in the sample also encode this CDR3. The rearrangement links TRBV5-1 to TRBJ2-7, with no clear D. This CDR3 is 14 amino acids long. Germline CDR1 and CDR2: SGHRS and YFSETQ. V was trimmed by 0 bases and J by 0 bases, leaving 7 bases between them. The CDR3 spells CASSLAYGSYEQYF. The CDR3 DNA follows: TGCGCCAGCAGCTTGGCCTACGGCTCCTACGAGCAGTACTTC.

The chain has TRBV4-2 and TRBJ1-6; 7 bases agree with TRBD1. The CDR3 has 19 amino acids. Per the germline V gene, CDR1 is LGHNA and CDR2 is YNFKEQ. The junction had 8 bases not matched to a gene; V was cut back by 0 bases and J by 0 bases. The CDR3, as DNA: TGTGCCAGCAGCCAAGATCCGACAGGGAGGAGCTCCTATAATTCACCCCTCCACTTT. Translation: CASSQDPTGRSSYNSPLHF.

A note on this clone: The same CDR3 can be traced to other DNA sequences in this sample. The genes are TRBV19 and TRBJ2-7; D ambiguous. Per the germline V gene, CDR1 is LNHDA and CDR2 is SQIVND (reference sequence). This CDR3 has 13 amino acids. The V end was cut by 3 bases, the J end by 0 bases, with 6 bases between. This chain's CDR3 is CASSIGFSYEQYF. The DNA for the CDR3 is TGTGCCAGTAGTATCGGGTTCTCCTACGAGCAGTACTTC. The full variable domain, rest sourced from reference TRBV19 and TRBJ2-7, is DGGITQSPKYLFRKEGQNVTLSCEQNLNHDAMYWYRQDPGQGLRLIYYSQIVNDFQKGDIAEGYSVSREKKESFPLTVTSAQKNPTAFYLCASSIGFSYEQYFGPGTRLTVT.

The gene calls are TRBV30 and TRBJ1-4; 8 bases agree with TRBD1. Germline values: CDR1 GTSNPN, CDR2 SVGIG (reference sequence). This CDR3 spans 15 amino acids. The V gene end was trimmed by 7 bases and the J gene end by 6 bases; junction bases not matched to a gene: 13. This chain's CDR3 is CASTEPGQEDEKLFF. In DNA, the CDR3 is TGTGCCTCGACCGAGCCGGGACAGGAGGATGAAAAACTGTTTTTT.

The chain joins TRBV6-4 to TRBJ1-1; D is unclear. Germline CDR1 and CDR2: MRHNA and SNTAGT. Trimming shortened V by 0 bases and J by 0 bases, and 14 bases separated the two germline ends. This CDR3 has 17 residues. Here the CDR3 DNA reads TGTGCCAGCAGTGACTCGATGGTAAAGGCCTTGAACACTGAAGCTTTCTTT. Its translation: CASSDSMVKALNTEAFF.

As for this clone: This sample includes further DNA sequences coding for the same CDR3. The chain couples TRBV18 to TRBJ1-1; D is uncertain. Germline V gives CDR1 KGHSH, CDR2 LQKENI. Trimming cost V 0 bases and J 5 bases, with 7 bases left between them. The CDR3 runs 13 residues. The CDR3 nucleotides read TGTGCCAGCTCACCACCCGAAGGGACTGAAGCTTTCTTT. Translating it yields CASSPPEGTEAFF.

This chain uses TRBV27 with TRBJ1-1; 7 bases are a match to TRBD1. The germline gives CDR1 MNHEY, CDR2 SMNVEV (reference sequence). J gave up 5 bases and V 6 bases, and 9 bases lay outside the gene matches. The CDR3 runs to 14 residues. CDR3 amino acids: CASSPIDRATEAFF. The CDR3 DNA is TGTGCCAGCAGCCCTATCGACAGGGCTACTGAAGCTTTCTTT.

This chain joins TRBV27 and TRBJ2-1; TRBD2 aligns across 12 bases. Germline V CDR1 and CDR2: MNHEY, SMNVEV (reference sequence). V dropped 5 bases and J dropped 5; count of bases not matched to a gene: 10. The CDR3 loop spans 17 amino acids. The CDR3 nucleotides are TGTGCCAGCAGTAATCTAGCGGGAGGGCCTTCTAACAATGAGCAGTTCTTC. Encoded protein: CASSNLAGGPSNNEQFF.

The chain carries TRBV6-1 and TRBJ2-3; D ambiguous. Between the trimmed V and J ends, which lost 4 bases and 0 bases, there was a span of 11 bases. CDR3 length: 15 amino acids. Germline V gives CDR1 MNHNS, CDR2 SASEGT. CDR3 coding DNA: TGTGCCAGCAGTGGGTTGGCAGCTAGCACAGATACGCAGTATTTT. It yields the protein CASSGLAASTDTQYF.

The chain employs TRBV2 and TRBJ1-6; maybe TRBD1 (5 bases). Germline loops: CDR1 SNHLY, CDR2 FYNNEI. The CDR3 runs 16 residues. Trimming stripped 8 bases from V and 4 bases from J, with 18 bases between. The CDR3 loop is CASQRTSGLYNSPLHF. The CDR3, as DNA: TGTGCCAGCCAGCGGACATCAGGATTGTATAATTCACCCCTCCACTTT.

This chain links TRBV5-4 with TRBJ1-2; D ambiguous. This CDR3 has 12 amino acids. Looked up from germline, CDR1 is SGHNT and CDR2 is YYREEE (reference sequence). The V and J ends lost 0 bases and 8 bases respectively, with 8 bases between them. CDR3 bases: TGTGCCAGCAGCTTGGATTTGGAGGGCTACACCTTC. This sequence encodes CASSLDLEGYTF.

V usage is TRBV13 and J usage is TRBJ2-7, with 11 bases lining up with TRBD2. Losses at the gene ends were 1 base for V and 7 bases for J; bases not matched to a gene: 3. Germline V lookup: CDR1 PRHDT, CDR2 FYEKMQ (reference sequence). CDR3 size: 14 residues. As DNA, the CDR3 is TGTGCCAGCAGCTTAGAACTAGCGGGAGAAGAGCAGTACTTC. Translated: CASSLELAGEEQYF.

Remarks on this clone: The sample carries other DNA sequences with the same CDR3. V and J are TRBV9 and TRBJ2-7; TRBD1 matches 9 bases. CDR1 is SGDLS, CDR2 YYNGEE, per germline. After removal of 4 bases from V and 4 bases from J, the junction contained 3 bases not matched to a gene. CDR3 size: 13 residues. CDR3 protein: CASSPGTGYEQYF. CDR3 nucleotides: TGTGCCAGCAGCCCCGGGACAGGGTACGAGCAGTACTTC.

The rearrangement joins TRBV9 to TRBJ2-3; 9 nucleotides line up with TRBD2. V shed 3 bases, J shed 4 bases, and the junction held 15 bases outside the gene matches. Germline-derived CDR1 and CDR2 are SGDLS and YYNGEE. This CDR3 contains 18 residues. In nucleotides, the CDR3 is TGTGCCAGCAGCGAAGAGGGCGATAGCGGGAGTATTGCAGATACGCAGTATTTT. Amino acids: CASSEEGDSGSIADTQYF. Full variable domain (remainder filled in from reference TRBV9 and TRBJ2-3): DSGVTQTPKHLITATGQRVTLRCSPRSGDLSVYWYQQSLDQGLQFLIQYYNGEERAKGNILERFSAQQFPDLHSELNLSSLELGDSALYFCASSEEGDSGSIADTQYFGPGTRLTVL.

The chain employs TRBV6-4 and TRBJ1-5; 7 bases line up with TRBD1. The CDR3 spans 16 residues. Trimming cost V 8 bases and J 4 bases; bases outside gene matches: 14. Per the germline V gene, CDR1 is MRHNA and CDR2 is SNTAGT. The CDR3 bases are TGTGCCAGCCCATCGGTCCAGGGGGGTATGAATCAGCCCCAGCATTTT. It yields the protein CASPSVQGGMNQPQHF.

V is TRBV7-9 and J is TRBJ2-2; 8 bases align to TRBD2. With 1 base clipped from V and 4 bases from J, the junction kept 11 bases outside the gene matches. Germline CDR1 and CDR2: SEHNR and FQNEAQ (reference sequence). The CDR3 has 18 amino acids. CDR3 nucleotide sequence: TGTGCCAGCAGCTTAGTCGACCTTGGACTAGCTGGCACCGGGGAGCTGTTTTTT. Translation: CASSLVDLGLAGTGELFF. Together with reference TRBV7-9 and TRBJ2-2, the CDR3 gives the full variable domain: DTGVSQNPRHKITKRGQNVTFRCDPISEHNRLYWYRQTLGQGPEFLTYFQNEAQLEKSRLLSDRFSAERPKGSFSTLEIQRTEQGDSAMYLCASSLVDLGLAGTGELFFGEGSRLTVL.

V usage is TRBV7-2 and J usage is TRBJ2-1; 10 bases are a match to TRBD2. The CDR3 totals 15 residues. Germline V lookup: CDR1 SGHTA, CDR2 FQGNSA. J gave up 5 bases and V 7 bases, and 8 bases lay outside the gene matches. CDR3 sequence (DNA): TGTGCCAGCACCACCGGGACTAGCGCCCACAATGAGCAGTTCTTC. This encodes CASTTGTSAHNEQFF.

The rearrangement links TRBV6-6 to TRBJ1-1; D might be TRBD1 (5 bases). Germline V lookup: CDR1 MNHNY, CDR2 SVGAGI (reference sequence). The germline V and J ends were trimmed by 2 bases and 2 bases, with 6 bases remaining between them. The CDR3 is made up of 13 amino acids. CDR3 protein: CASSYDSNTEAFF. The DNA for the CDR3 is TGTGCCAGCAGTTACGACAGTAACACTGAAGCTTTCTTT.

CDR3 sequence: CASSAYSYNEQFF. CDR3 DNA: TGTGCCAGCAGCGCGTACTCCTACAATGAGCAGTTCTTC. The V gene is TRBV9, the J gene TRBJ2-1; no clear D. The germline V gene has CDR1 SGDLS and CDR2 YYNGEE. This CDR3 has 13 amino acids. The ends were cut back, 3 bases at V and 0 bases at J, with 4 bases in the middle. Drawing the rest from reference TRBV9 and TRBJ2-1, the complete variable domain is DSGVTQTPKHLITATGQRVTLRCSPRSGDLSVYWYQQSLDQGLQFLIQYYNGEERAKGNILERFSAQQFPDLHSELNLSSLELGDSALYFCASSAYSYNEQFFGPGTRLTVL.

This clone is a singleton in its sample. V gene TRBV7-2 combines with J gene TRBJ2-3; D might be TRBD1 (6 bases). This CDR3 spans 14 amino acids. CDR1 is SGHTA, CDR2 FQGNSA, per germline. The V end was cut by 5 bases, the J end by 1 base, with 10 bases between. For the CDR3, the DNA is TGTGCCAGCAGCGTCCGACAGGGCACAGATACGCAGTATTTT. Translated, it gives CASSVRQGTDTQYF.

The chain is built from TRBV18 and TRBJ1-2, with D unresolved. The V end lost 0 bases, the J end lost 4 bases, and 9 bases lay between the germline ends. The V gene's germline CDR1 is KGHSH and CDR2 LQKENI. There are 14 residues in the CDR3. The CDR3 coding sequence is TGTGCCAGCTCACCACCTACAGAGTTCTATGGCTACACCTTC. It specifies CASSPPTEFYGYTF.

The V call is TRBV27, the J call TRBJ2-3; no clear D gene. The CDR3 contains 10 residues. The V gene lost 11 bases and the J gene lost 14 bases, with 17 bases spanning the gap. Germline lookup yields CDR1 MNHEY and CDR2 SMNVEV (reference sequence). The CDR3 DNA sequence: TGTGCCGGTCTTCAGACCCCAGGGTATTTT. Translating gives CAGLQTPGYF.

The chain couples TRBV9 to TRBJ2-3, with TRBD2 as a possible D gene (5 bases). The V and J ends lost 3 bases and 4 bases respectively, with 18 bases between them. CDR1 is SGDLS, CDR2 YYNGEE, per germline. There are 16 residues in the CDR3. CDR3 bases: TGTGCCAGCAGCGACGAGGAAGGGAGTGAGGCAGATACGCAGTATTTT. Its translation: CASSDEEGSEADTQYF.

As regards this clone: Other DNA variants within this sample encode the same CDR3. The chain couples TRBV5-6 to TRBJ2-7, with D perhaps matching TRBD2 (5 bases). Germline V CDR1 and CDR2: SGHDT, YYEEEE. This CDR3 has 13 residues. Deletions cut 4 bases from V and 1 base from J, with 9 bases between. The CDR3 DNA follows: TGTGCCAGCAGCCCCACGGGGTCCTACGAGCAGTACTTC. Its translation is CASSPTGSYEQYF.

The chain couples TRBV6-1 to TRBJ1-2; TRBD1 agrees at 8 bases. This CDR3 has 16 residues. V shed 2 bases, J shed 3 bases, and the junction held 8 bases outside the gene matches. Germline V gives CDR1 MNHNS, CDR2 SASEGT. CDR3 protein: CASSELGTGKDYGYTF. The CDR3 DNA is TGTGCCAGCAGTGAACTCGGGACAGGAAAAGACTATGGCTACACCTTC.